This section outlines one T cell receptor beta chain sequence together with its context. Its antigen is unknown. The CDR3 runs to 14 residues. Germline CDR1 is SGHRS and CDR2 is YFSETQ. Trimming removed 4 bases from V and 2 bases from J, with 12 bases in between. Researchers tagged individual cDNA molecules with unique molecular identifiers. TCRdb fed the 5' RACE reads into MiXCR, producing one record per CDR3 protein. The sample holds some 28,000 distinct CDR3 sequences, about 9.5% seen once. This record belongs to a study of early T cells in non-severe SARS-CoV-2 infection. Whole-study context: Sequencing used unsorted whole-blood bulk RNA, so chains lack pairing.

Study conclusions and caveats: The VDJdb matching leaned toward anti-spike CD8 responses and overlooked private and CD4 specificities.

This sequence joins TRBV5-1 and TRBJ2-5; D uncertain. What was sequenced was whole blood. This clonotype originated in an adult who was a healthcare worker with PCR-confirmed SARS-CoV-2 infection or an uninfected control (not recorded which). The DNA of the CDR3 is TGCGCCAGCAGCCTAGGACGCCTGCAAGAGACCCAGTACTTC. It encodes CASSLGRLQETQYF.